This TCR beta chain was found in a study of blood T cell repertoires in COVID-19. On the study more broadly: COVID-19 samples, acute and convalescent, were from the United States, Italy and Spain. Sample material is recorded as cDNA or gDNA derived from T cells, B-cell-depleted T cells, or PBMCs.

The repertoire was sequenced with immunoSEQ multiplex PCR; TCRdb's copy has only in-frame clones and lacks some. The sample carries around 320,000 clones, 70% to 90% recorded once. Germline CDR1 MNHEY, CDR2 SMNVEV (reference sequence). With 2 bases removed from V and 3 bases from J, the gap between germline ends came to 10 bases. This CDR3 is 15 amino acids long. Sequencing was performed on peripheral blood. The origin of this receptor is a woman aged 30 to 39 who had recovered from COVID-19. V gene TRBV27 combines with J gene TRBJ1-4; D is possibly TRBD1 (6 bases). The CDR3 spells CASSLVGAPNEKLFF. DNA of the CDR3: TGTGCCAGCAGTTTAGTGGGGGCTCCTAATGAAAAACTGTTTTTT.